This TCR beta chain was observed in a study of blood T cell repertoires in COVID-19 (dated by TCRdb to the early 2020s). About the full investigation: Samples from collaborators originated in the United States, Italy and Spain and spanned both the acute and convalescent phases of COVID-19. The material from the prospective study consisted of cDNA or gDNA derived from T cells, B-cell-depleted T cells, or PBMCs. Samples were obtained from the ongoing ImmuneRACE study (first 160 participants) and from some 1,200 subjects provided by 6 global collaborators. A de-identified subject ID, COVID-19 status, age in years and sex were almost always included in the sample metadata. Deeply sampled blood TCRbeta repertoires from subjects exposed to, actively infected with, or recovered from COVID-19 were included in the dataset. Where HLA class I and class II types were available, the types were taken from metadata supplied by the sample provider, not from assay-based typing. The repertoires were released in a freely available public database intended as a resource for research on the immune response to SARS-CoV-2.

Study-wide conclusions, independent of this receptor: Clinical and demographic metadata were provided uncurated, with the amount varying by source and participant.

Participants in the prospective study were aged roughly 18 to 90 years, lived in some 24 United States geographic areas, and enrolled through a virtual design. In the prospective study, participants were assigned to cohorts based on the clinical history participants reported in a screening survey and a study questionnaire. Each participant in the prospective study had whole blood, serum and a nasopharyngeal or oropharyngeal swab collected by mobile phlebotomists. Additional blood draws and questionnaires over an approximately two-month period could optionally be provided by prospective study participants. Prospective study blood samples were shipped either frozen or at room temperature before DNA extraction. TCRbeta CDR3 regions were amplified from genomic DNA using the immunoSEQ Assay, a bias-controlled multiplex PCR. The original pipeline was this. Within the assay, amplification of reference gene primers was used to estimate how many nucleated cells each sample contained. To quantify the absolute abundance of each unique TCRbeta CDR3 rearrangement, sequence reads were collapsed and filtered. For each sample, productive Simpson clonality was calculated as the square root of Simpson's diversity index over productive rearrangements. This is the immuneACCESS table as TCRdb keeps it, with only in-frame sequences that have V and J called. A part of the clones is gone; compared with another copy, unresolved V genes explain less than half, and the rest is unexplained. Clone size and V and J calls were adopted from that table, with D and trimming inferred from the DNA. The sample table records approximately 210,000 clones; around 86% of these occur just once. The leading ten clones occupy around 9% of the sample.

V sheds 3 bases and J sheds 8 bases, leaving 8 bases between their ends. CDR1 is given as KGHSH and CDR2 as LQKENI, both from the germline V gene. The CDR3 measures 12 amino acids from cysteine to phenylalanine. Solely the CDR3 DNA is kept, with 36 bases framed from the first base. As to this clone: Its antigen is still unknown. Per-base qualities were not stored, and no clone one base away is much larger.

The TCR comes from a woman aged 45 to 65 with acute COVID-19. Sequencing used PBMCs or T cells enriched from blood (not recorded which). The sequence is built from TRBV18 and TRBJ2-4; there is no confident call for the D gene. CDR3 region: CASSPTADIQYF. The sequence in DNA is TGTGCCAGCTCACCCACAGCTGACATTCAGTACTTC.